This T cell receptor (beta chain) emerged from a study of cytomegalovirus exposure and HLA in healthy donors (dated by TCRdb to 2017 to 2019). Background for the entire study: In an earlier analysis of some 610 of the donors, 250 to 300 Gb of sequence data and about 110 million unique TCR beta sequences from 180 million or so T cells were reported. Every repertoire in the discovery cohort had been generated on one and the same sequencing platform. Using immunosequencing, the study profiled T cell repertoires from fewer than 850 subjects and related those repertoires to cytomegalovirus serostatus. An early release that covered some 640 HLA-typed donors contained around 300 gigabases of sequencing data and 70 million to 100 million unique TCR sequences. A later genetic analysis took genome-wide SNP genotypes for about 55% of the roughly 700 donors and used that subset as a discovery cohort. Of the approximately 370 genotyped donors, roughly 80% were placed in the genetic ancestry cluster associated with self-reported Caucasian donors. The study aimed to test whether signatures of past pathogen exposure could be identified by cataloging public T cell receptors. To predict cytomegalovirus infection status, the study brought together high-throughput TCR immunosequencing, statistical association of individual TCRs with disease status, and machine learning. An earlier analysis of approximately 580 of the donors used high-throughput TCR beta sequencing to judge whether each TCR beta V gene segment behaved as functional or pseudogenic. A later analysis re-examined previously published TCR beta repertoires from over 500 donors and added high-resolution HLA genotyping to investigate patterns of TCR occurrence. Five DR-DQ haplotypes were treated as single units for association and clustering because of strong linkage in the cohort. Typing coverage differed by locus: A, B, C, DRB1 and DQB1 were typed in roughly 620-630 donors, DQA1 in about 500, DPA1 in approximately 610, and DPB1 in 472. In the later analysis, no new phenotypic data were used to find candidate immune exposures; instead, reliance was placed on TCR beta sequences and their occurrence across donors. Across approximately 400 genotyped donors of the cohort, an average of about 220,000 unique TCR beta nucleotide sequences per donor were sequenced, and around 19% of those sequences were non-productive. Class I and class II HLA loci were covered by the typing at four-digit resolution. Besides the first cohort of some 670 subjects, a separate validation cohort made up of around 120 different subjects was used. Donor age, sex, ethnicity and CMV serostatus were collected together with the repertoire data.

The cohort consisted of approximately 670 healthy bone marrow donors. Cohort members were all nominally healthy when sampled, although unrecorded immune exposures were likely present. The donor tested CMV seropositive and was one of the 289 seropositive cohort members. Every donor gave a peripheral blood sample, and the peripheral blood mononuclear cells from that sample were used for TCR beta sequencing. The Qiagen DNeasy Blood Extraction Kit was used to extract genomic DNA from the blood cell samples. Taken from the germline V gene, the CDR1 and CDR2 loops are SGHDN and FVKESK. A distance of 11 bases separates the germline ends of V and J, which lose 3 bases and 2 bases respectively. The CDR3 contains 16 residues, cysteine and phenylalanine counted. The sequence is cut down to CDR3 DNA, 48 bases in frame from base 1. Study-wide findings and limitations: In both the original and validation cohorts, the classifier was reported to diagnose cytomegalovirus status with high specificity and sensitivity. An association between a missense DCLRE1C variant and V-gene and J-gene trimming of TCR beta chains was found in a later genetic analysis and replicated in an independent cohort. In an earlier analysis of under 600 of the donors, most TCR beta V segments were observed in productive rearrangements about 90% or about 30% of the time, broadly matching IMGT annotations. The study listed around 160 TCR beta chains as associated with cytomegalovirus. Most TCR sequences were seen in very few donors, while some public TCRs were found in many individuals. In this cohort, only TCR beta chains were sequenced, and detectable features were limited by the absence of alpha or paired-chain data. In a later analysis, HLA-associated TCR beta chains showed more clonal expansion and lower generation probabilities than non-associated chains that were equally common. When HLA alleles, especially DR and DQ, strongly co-occurred, attributing TCR associations to individual alleles was difficult. A further reported finding was that TCR beta sequences accurately predicted the HLA-A and HLA-B alleles for most subjects in the first cohort. Some 15 rarely observed V segments, including chromosome 9 orphons, were excluded from the earlier analysis of several hundred of the donors because counts were too low. In vitro tests confirmed that a few of the cytomegalovirus-associated TCR beta chains recognize cytomegalovirus antigens. Presence/absence analyses assumed roughly uniform sequencing depth across donors, an assumption that may not hold. The only immune exposure information available for the cohort was CMV serostatus. A later analysis associated about 17,000 TCR beta sequences with specific HLA alleles at a false discovery rate of 0.05. According to a later analysis, most CMV-associated TCR beta chains appeared to be HLA-restricted, and the HLA associations seemed to be driven largely by CMV exposure. In a later analysis, several top co-occurrence clusters were reported to appear linked to parvovirus B19, influenza, CMV and Epstein-Barr virus. A cluster of highly shared sequence variants was judged likely to represent a technical artifact of the sequencing pipeline. It was suggested by the authors that the approach could potentially be generalized to other disease states and immunological phenotypes. A later genetic analysis reported fewer N-insertions in productive TCRs among donors in an Asian-associated ancestry cluster than the roughly 700-donor mean. Correlated functional status among segregating V segments might be attributable to linkage disequilibrium, but an unknown experimental factor could not be ruled out. HLA typing was unavailable for some donors at each locus, so association tests used only the typed subset. In a later analysis, TCR association rates were found to vary across HLA loci, with the most associated TCRs seen for DRB1 alleles and the fewest for HLA-C alleles. Because the 87-base-pair reads could not distinguish some IMGT-functional V segments, including TRBV6-2 and TRBV6-3, those segments were excluded.

As regards this clone: Its antigen has not been determined. No base quality information exists; no much larger clone differs at one position.

The protocol used for the library was the immunoSEQ multiplex PCR assay. A mixture of 60 forward primers for TCR Vbeta segments and 13 reverse primers for TCR Jbeta segments was used in the multiplex PCR. A multiplex PCR assay on genomic DNA amplified the CDR3 region of rearranged TCR beta genes. Amplified TCR beta libraries were sequenced as 87-base-pair reads on the Illumina HiSeq System. The authors' pipeline ran thus. In a later analysis, tens of millions of unique TCR beta chains were counted across the roughly 610 repertoires, and some 10 million of these chains were shared by at least two donors. Raw reads were error-corrected and collapsed into unique sequences by a nearest-neighbor algorithm in which closely related sequences were merged to remove PCR and sequencing errors. CDR3 sequences were aligned to IMGT reference sequences to assign V, D and J gene segments. For a sequence to be retained, a match of at least six nucleotides was required to both a V gene segment and a J gene segment. A rearrangement counted as productive if the CDR3 had no stop codons and remained in frame with V and J, and every other rearrangement counted as non-productive. Following IMGT convention, CDR3 was defined as the stretch from the second conserved V-encoded cysteine up to the conserved J-encoded phenylalanine. In an earlier analysis of more than 550 of the donors, sequences lacking an unambiguous match to a single V gene segment were excluded. In an earlier analysis of roughly 500 of the donors, V segments were called functional above 56.7% productive rearrangements and were called segregating when the between-donor standard deviation exceeded 5%. A statistical classification framework was developed to diagnose cytomegalovirus status using the catalog of TCR beta chain sequences. A later analysis assigned V and J genes by comparing TCR nucleotide sequences with IMGT/GENE-DB human TR gene sequences. In a later analysis, CDR3 sequences and most-parsimonious VDJ recombination scenarios were assigned using the TCRdist pipeline. In a later analysis, every TCR beta chain was defined by the combination of its CDR3 amino acid sequence and its V-gene family, and reads without a unique V-gene family were dropped. To address suspected cross-contamination and a sequencing artifact, a later analysis removed 450 to 700 highly shared, low-generation-probability nucleotide sequences. In a later analysis, a clonal expansion index was calculated for each public chain from normalized within-repertoire ranks of inferred template counts. A later analysis computed generation probabilities with a VDJ recombination model fitted to out-of-frame rearrangements, and checked the results against IGoR. In a later analysis, hypergeometric tests were used to score TCR-TCR, TCR-HLA and TCR-CMV co-occurrence, with a repertoire-size bias correction applied to TCR pairs. To estimate false discovery rates, a later analysis permuted the HLA or CMV assignments 20 times. In a later analysis, co-occurring TCRs were grouped using DBSCAN, and TCRdist sequence similarity was added for clustering within HLA-allele-positive subsets. For co-occurrence clustering, repertoires with fewer than 30,000 or more than 120,000 public chains were excluded, along with a handful of repertoires with anomalous nucleotide sharing. The table comes from immuneACCESS by way of TCRdb, which keeps in-frame sequences with V and J called. Part of the clones is missing from these tables; in studies checked, under half for an unresolved V gene and the rest for unknown reasons. V, J and clone size were drawn from that table, and D and trimming were deduced from the DNA. The sample table holds about 270,000 clones, of which 86% were seen once. Jointly, the top ten make up around 3.7% of the sample.

Sequencing used PBMCs. The rearrangement joined TRBV14 to TRBJ2-6; the D gene is possibly TRBD1, with 6 bases matching. The clonotype comes from a man aged 40-55 years in good health and CMV-seropositive. The CDR3 amino acid sequence is: CASSQGHRAGANVLTF. The DNA sequence reads TGTGCCAGCAGCCAGGGGCACAGGGCTGGGGCCAACGTCCTGACTTTC.